These T cell receptor beta chains were read from a single sample in a study of OX40 agonist ivuxolimab in advanced cancers. Only in-frame clones appear in the TCRdb table, and some are missing; sequencing was by immunoSEQ multiplex PCR. The data contain about 98,000 clones, around nine tenths of them singletons. The sequencing here drew on CD4+ or CD8+ T cells sorted from blood, taken in a trial of the OX40 agonist ivuxolimab. These receptor sequences come from an adult with an advanced solid tumor such as melanoma, head and neck, liver or kidney cancer. CDR3s include the opening cysteine and the closing phenylalanine or tryptophan. D genes are given only for firm matches. Rows give clone size only sometimes, using once, few, many, or a class for an expanded clone.

TGTGCCAGTAGTTTCAGGGAGGGACAGCCCCAGCATTTT CASSFREGQPQHF 13 - TRBJ1-5 TRBV19 -
TGTGCCAGCAGCTTGGGGACTAGCGGGAAGGGTGAGCAGTTCTTC CASSLGTSGKGEQFF 15 TRBD2 TRBJ2-1 TRBV9 -
TGTGCCAGCAGCCAAGACGGGTTAGCGGGAGCGGATGAGCAGTTCTTC CASSQDGLAGADEQFF 16 TRBD2 TRBJ2-1 TRBV4-2 -
TGCGCCAGCAGCTTACAGGAGAACACTGAAGCTTTCTTT CASSLQENTEAFF 13 - TRBJ1-1 TRBV5-1 -
TGTGCCAGCAGCCCAAGGACAGGGGATGGCTACACCTTC CASSPRTGDGYTF 13 TRBD1 TRBJ1-2 TRBV11-1 -
TGCGCCAGCAGCGATAACAGAGATGGCTACACCTTC CASSDNRDGYTF 12 - TRBJ1-2 TRBV5-1 -
TGTGCCAGCAGCTCCCCGGGACAGGGTCCCGACATTCAGTACTTC CASSSPGQGPDIQYF 15 TRBD1 TRBJ2-4 TRBV7-2 once
TGCGCCAGCGTAGCCTCAGAGACCCAGTACTTC CASVASETQYF 11 - TRBJ2-5 TRBV10-2 -
TGTGCCAGCAGCGTAGGCCATGTAGCGGGAGTGTACAATGAGCAGTTCTTC CASSVGHVAGVYNEQFF 17 TRBD2 TRBJ2-1 TRBV9 -
TGTGCCAGCAGCCGAACTAGCGAGGGGAGCACAGATACGCAGTATTTT CASSRTSEGSTDTQYF 16 TRBD2 TRBJ2-3 TRBV9 -
TGTGCCAGCAGCCAATCCAAACAGGGGGCGGCCAATTCACCCCTCCACTTT CASSQSKQGAANSPLHF 17 TRBD1 TRBJ1-6 TRBV4-2 -
TGTGCCAGCAGCTTAGATGTCCCGAGGCCCCAGCATTTT CASSLDVPRPQHF 13 - TRBJ1-5 TRBV7-2 few
TGTGCCAGCAGTTACTTTCAGGGGGATCGGAATGGCTACACCTTC CASSYFQGDRNGYTF 15 TRBD1 TRBJ1-2 TRBV6-6 -
TGTGCCAGCAGCAAAGAGGGGACAGGCGCCTTCCTTTTCTATGGCTACACCTTC CASSKEGTGAFLFYGYTF 18 - TRBJ1-2 TRBV21-1 -
TGTGCCAGCAGCCCGACGATAGGGACGAACACCGGGGAGCTGTTTTTT CASSPTIGTNTGELFF 16 - TRBJ2-2 TRBV5-4 -
TGTGCCTGGAGCCCCGAGAGTTGGGGACACGAGCAGTACTTC CAWSPESWGHEQYF 14 - TRBJ2-7 TRBV30 -
TGTGCCAGTAGTATAGAGTGGGGTAATTCACCCCTCCACTTT CASSIEWGNSPLHF 14 - TRBJ1-6 TRBV19 -
TGTGCCAGCAGCCCAGGAGGTAGCGCCTCCTACAATGAGCAGTTCTTC CASSPGGSASYNEQFF 16 - TRBJ2-1 TRBV7-9 once
TGTGCCAGCAGTTACGGCGAGACCCAGTACTTC CASSYGETQYF 11 - TRBJ2-5 TRBV6-6 once
TGCGCCAGCAGCCAAGATACGCCCGTGGGGGAGACCCAGTACTTC CASSQDTPVGETQYF 15 - TRBJ2-5 TRBV4-1 -
TGTGCCATCAGCGCAGGACTGAACTCCTACAATGAGCAGTTCTTC CAISAGLNSYNEQFF 15 - TRBJ2-1 TRBV10-3 -
TGTGCCAGCAGCGTGGGACAGAGTAATGAAAAACTGTTTTTT CASSVGQSNEKLFF 14 TRBD1 TRBJ1-4 TRBV5-4 -
TGCAGCGTTGAAGGCCTACAGGGGGCCAACACTGAAGCTTTCTTT CSVEGLQGANTEAFF 15 TRBD1 TRBJ1-1 TRBV29-1 -
TGCGCCAGCAGCTTGTCGCCTAGCGGAGAGACCCAGTACTTC CASSLSPSGETQYF 14 TRBD2 TRBJ2-5 TRBV5-1 -
TGTGCCTGCACCCAGACAGGGGGCAACGAGCAGTACTTC CACTQTGGNEQYF 13 TRBD1 TRBJ2-7 TRBV30 -
TGTGCCAGCAGCCTCTTGGGGGAGGGCCCGAACAATGAGCAGTTCTTC CASSLLGEGPNNEQFF 16 TRBD2 TRBJ2-1 TRBV28 -
TGTGCCAGCCGGGGACAGCACTATGGCTACACCTTC CASRGQHYGYTF 12 TRBD1 TRBJ1-2 TRBV6-5 few
TGCGCCAGCAAGGAGGGGGAAGAGACCCAGTACTTC CASKEGEETQYF 12 - TRBJ2-5 TRBV5-1 -
TGTGCCAGCAGTTACGATGGGCTCATGAACACTGAAGCTTTCTTT CASSYDGLMNTEAFF 15 - TRBJ1-1 TRBV6-5 -
TGTGCCAGCAGCTTCGCCCTGGGGCTAGCGGGAGGTGAGACCCAGTACTTC CASSFALGLAGGETQYF 17 TRBD2 TRBJ2-5 TRBV7-6 -
TGTGCCAGCAGTTCTACAGGGGTGGATTATGGCTACACCTTC CASSSTGVDYGYTF 14 TRBD1 TRBJ1-2 TRBV5-4 -